The entry below gives a single TCR beta chain sequence along with its context. The sample is drawn from a study of blood T cell repertoires in COVID-19. Study background: COVID-19 samples collected from the United States, Italy and Spain covered acute and convalescent phases.

V shed 6 bases and J shed 1 base, with 13 bases lying between them. Germline V lookup: CDR1 SNHLY, CDR2 FYNNEI. The CDR3 has 14 amino acids. Assay used: immunoSEQ multiplex PCR; TCRdb lists only in-frame clones, some missing. The table records under 200,000 clones, approximately 90% of them present only once. The gene calls are TRBV2 and TRBJ2-7; D is possibly TRBD1 (5 bases). The source is a man aged 45-65 years with acute or convalescent COVID-19. Sequences were obtained from peripheral blood. CDR3 nucleotide sequence: TGTGCCAGCAGGTCGTACAGGAATTCCTACGAGCAGTACTTC. Residues: CASRSYRNSYEQYF. Based on the CDR3 plus reference TRBV2 and TRBJ2-7, the full variable domain is EPEVTQTPSHQVTQMGQEVILRCVPISNHLYFYWYRQILGQKVEFLVSFYNNEISEKSEIFDDQFSVERPDGSNFTLKIRSTKLEDSAMYFCASRSYRNSYEQYFGPGTRLTVT.